Included here is one TCR beta chain sequence, with context. This sample was taken from a study of T-cell memory formation after mild COVID-19. Each CDR3 protein is one row after TCRdb ran MiXCR on the 5' RACE reads. This table holds 350,000 or so distinct CDR3 sequences, 10% to 15% found once. Material for sequencing was PBMCs or a T cell subset sorted from them (not recorded which). This sequence originates from a man aged 18 to 30 who had mild COVID-19 (a few samples of this study predate the infection). Cell type and time point are not known.

The CDR3 bases are TGTGCCAGCAGCTTAGTCTCGGCGGACACTGAAGCTTTCTTT. It is translated as CASSLVSADTEAFF. This chain connects TRBV7-9 to TRBJ1-1, with D hard to call. V was cut by 1 base and J by 3 bases, with 9 bases left in between. Germline V gives CDR1 SEHNR, CDR2 FQNEAQ (reference sequence). The CDR3 consists of 14 residues.